This T cell receptor beta chain was obtained from a study of blood T cell repertoires in COVID-19. Study-level information: The United States, Italy and Spain supplied acute and convalescent COVID-19 samples. PBMCs, B-cell-depleted T cells, or T cells were the source of the cDNA or gDNA that made up the material.

Authors' analysis steps: By means of reference gene primer amplification, nucleated cell counts were estimated. Data came from immunoSEQ multiplex PCR; TCRdb stores just in-frame clones and leaves some out. That table supplies the V and J calls and clone size; D and trimming were determined from the DNA. Of more than 85,000 clones in the sample, 91% were seen once. Per the germline V gene, CDR1 is MNHEY and CDR2 is SVGAGI. J was trimmed by 10 bases and V by 2 bases; bases with no gene match: 9. There are 15 residues in the CDR3. Material for sequencing was peripheral blood. The chain couples TRBV6-5 to TRBJ2-1, with TRBD2 matching over 9 bases. This clonotype was sampled from a man aged 18 to 35 with acute or convalescent COVID-19. CDR3: CASSYGIAGEGEQFF. Written as DNA, the CDR3 is TGTGCCAGCAGTTACGGGATAGCGGGAGAAGGGGAGCAGTTCTTC.